These 22 T cell receptor beta chains were sequenced from one sample in a study of T cells expressing NK-cell markers. TCRdb reprocessed the 5' RACE reads and keeps a single row for each CDR3 protein, giving no DNA. This table lists roughly 390,000 distinct CDR3 sequences. The sequenced sample consisted of blood T cells: a sorted CD56 or NKG2C T cell subset, CD4+ or CD8+ T cells, or bulk PBMC T cells (not recorded which). Receptors were obtained from a woman between 45 and 60 years old in good health.

J is TRBJ2-2 and V is TRBV27; TCRdb proposes TRBD1, but this gene call is untestable without DNA. Germline values: CDR1 MNHEY, CDR2 SMNVEV (reference sequence). CDR3 length: 15 amino acids. The CDR3 loop reads CASSSMDSNTGELFF.

The chain links TRBV12-3 or TRBV12-4 to TRBJ2-1; TCRdb's D gene call, TRBD2, goes unchecked for lack of DNA. The CDR3 contains 15 residues. CDR3 sequence reads: CASSLSGTYHNEQFF.

The chain recombines TRBV12-3 or TRBV12-4 with TRBJ1-5; as DNA is missing, the TRBD1 call by TCRdb cannot be tested. This CDR3 is 15 amino acids long. CDR3 protein: CASTLYRESDQPQHF.

The V and J genes are TRBV4-1 and TRBJ1-2; as DNA is missing, the TRBD1 call by TCRdb cannot be tested. Germline lookup yields CDR1 MGHRA and CDR2 YSYEKL. The CDR3 has 16 residues. Here the CDR3 reads CASSRTPGQGFDGYTF.

The chain employs TRBV2 and TRBJ2-3; TCRdb's D call of TRBD1 is untestable without DNA. CDR3 length equals 16 residues. Germline CDR1 SNHLY, CDR2 FYNNEI. This CDR3 reads CASSNLQGWDTDTQYF.

The chain links TRBV7-2 to TRBJ2-2. CDR1 and CDR2 from the germline V gene are SGHTA and FQGNSA. This CDR3 contains 15 residues. The CDR3 protein is CATQTSGSQSGELFF.

This chain connects TRBV29-1 to TRBJ1-2. The CDR3 is 13 amino acids. The V gene's germline CDR1 is SQVTM and CDR2 ANQGSEA. The chain's CDR3 is CSVEVGSDYGYTF. The full variable domain, rest sourced from reference TRBV29-1 and TRBJ1-2, is SAVISQKPSRDICQRGTSLTIQCQVDSQVTMMFWYRQQPGQSLTLIATANQGSEATYESGFVIDKFPISRPNLTFSTLTVSNMSPEDSSIYLCSVEVGSDYGYTFGSGTRLTVV.

The chain combines TRBV29-1 with TRBJ2-7; the TRBD1 assignment by TCRdb is unverifiable without DNA. Germline lookup yields CDR1 SQVTM and CDR2 ANQGSEA. The CDR3 has 12 amino acids. CDR3 in amino acids: CSVERGITEQYF.

The chain employs TRBV5-1 and TRBJ2-5; without DNA, the TCRdb call of TRBD1 cannot be checked. This CDR3 region has 14 residues. Germline V gene data show CDR1 as SGHRS and CDR2 as YFSETQ. CDR3 sequence reads: CASSGQGPPETQYF.

The genes are TRBV12-3 or TRBV12-4 and TRBJ1-5; the D call of TRBD1 rests on TCRdb alone, since no DNA is present to check it. This CDR3 contains 16 residues. The CDR3 loop reads CASSFEDKRGLQPQHF.

The rearrangement links TRBV7-9 to TRBJ1-1. The CDR3 has 14 residues. Germline lookup yields CDR1 SEHNR and CDR2 FQNEAQ (reference sequence). CDR3 sequence: CASILGTLNPEAFF. The variable domain in full, completed from reference TRBV7-9 and TRBJ1-1, reads DTGVSQNPRHKITKRGQNVTFRCDPISEHNRLYWYRQTLGQGPEFLTYFQNEAQLEKSRLLSDRFSAERPKGSFSTLEIQRTEQGDSAMYLCASILGTLNPEAFFGQGTRLTVV.

The CDR3 here is CASSLSPGGARGFEQFF. The gene calls are TRBV12-3 or TRBV12-4 and TRBJ2-1; TCRdb returns TRBD1, unconfirmable since there is no DNA. The CDR3 totals 17 residues.

This sequence joins TRBV10-3 and TRBJ2-1; TCRdb's D call, TRBD1, is unchecked because there is no DNA. There are 15 residues in the CDR3. Per germline, CDR1 ENHRY and CDR2 SYGVKD. The CDR3 sequence: CAISGESGAYNEQFF.

This chain links TRBV5-6 with TRBJ1-5; the D call of TRBD1 rests on TCRdb alone, since no DNA is present to check it. This CDR3 comprises 16 residues. Germline V CDR1 and CDR2: SGHDT, YYEEEE. The CDR3 protein is CASRLGGGLGNQPQHF. Full variable domain (outside the CDR3, taken from reference TRBV5-6 and TRBJ1-5): DAGVTQSPTHLIKTRGQQVTLRCSPKSGHDTVSWYQQALGQGPQFIFQYYEEEERQRGNFPDRFSGHQFPNYSSELNVNALLLGDSALYLCASRLGGGLGNQPQHFGDGTRLSIL.

The chain couples TRBV4-1 to TRBJ2-7; TCRdb outputs TRBD2, but without DNA this stays unchecked. CDR3 size: 16 residues. From germline, CDR1 is MGHRA and CDR2 YSYEKL. The CDR3 reads CASSQAGLAGPHEQYF.

The chain is built from TRBV11-1 and TRBJ2-2; TCRdb's D gene call, TRBD2, goes unchecked for lack of DNA. CDR1 is SGHAT, CDR2 FQDESV, per germline (reference sequence). The CDR3 consists of 14 residues. CDR3 region: CASGRTANTGELFF. Based on the CDR3 plus reference TRBV11-1 and TRBJ2-2, the full variable domain is EAEVAQSPRYKITEKSQAVAFWCDPISGHATLYWYRQILGQGPELLVQFQDESVVDDSQLPKDRFSAERLKGVDSTLKIQPAELGDSAMYLCASGRTANTGELFFGEGSRLTVL.

The V call is TRBV5-1, the J call TRBJ2-1; as DNA is missing, the TRBD1 call by TCRdb cannot be tested. Per the germline V gene, CDR1 is SGHRS and CDR2 is YFSETQ. The CDR3 is made up of 11 amino acids. The CDR3 protein is CASGGGDEQFF.

The chain recombines TRBV12-3 or TRBV12-4 with TRBJ1-2. CDR3 size: 14 residues. This CDR3 reads CASSLARDNYGYTF.

The chain couples TRBV5-1 to TRBJ1-5; TCRdb picks TRBD1, but there is no DNA to check that call. CDR3 size: 13 residues. CDR1 and CDR2 from the germline V gene are SGHRS and YFSETQ. The CDR3: CASSFGGEQPQHF.

The V and J genes are TRBV4-1 and TRBJ2-7; the D call from TCRdb, TRBD2, cannot be confirmed without DNA. The length of the CDR3 is 16 residues. CDR1 MGHRA and CDR2 YSYEKL come from the germline V gene. The CDR3 here is CASSPVTSGRGYEQYF.

V is TRBV11-2 and J is TRBJ1-4; TCRdb outputs TRBD1, but without DNA this stays unchecked. Germline assignment: CDR1 SGHAT and CDR2 FQNNGV. The CDR3 is made up of 14 amino acids. The CDR3 here is CASSFPGGLEKLFF.

The chain couples TRBV20-1 to TRBJ2-5; TCRdb's D call of TRBD2 is untestable without DNA. CDR3 length equals 16 residues. In germline, CDR1 is DFQATT, CDR2 SNEGSKA (reference sequence). The CDR3 loop reads CSARAKRARYQETQYF.